Shown below are 15 T cell receptor beta chains from a single sample sequenced in a study of memory CD4+ T cells and cytomegalovirus serostatus. The repertoire was sequenced with immunoSEQ multiplex PCR; TCRdb's copy has only in-frame clones and lacks some. The sample shows roughly 60,000 clones, roughly three quarters of them seen only once. Single viable CD3+CD4+CD8-CD45RO+ cells were sorted as the memory CD4+ T cells. Sequencing was carried out using memory CD4+ T cells from blood. The receptor set was obtained from an adult in good health and CMV-seronegative.

The J gene is TRBJ2-1, the V gene TRBV5-4; possible D gene TRBD1, 6 bases. V was cut by 5 bases and J by 0 bases, with 6 bases left in between. Germline V CDR1 and CDR2: SGHNT, YYREEE (reference sequence). This CDR3 has 13 amino acids. The CDR3 spells CASRGGSYNEQFF. DNA for the CDR3: TGTGCCAGCAGAGGGGGCTCCTACAATGAGCAGTTCTTC. The variable domain in full, with the rest retrieved from reference TRBV5-4 and TRBJ2-1, is ETGVTQSPTHLIKTRGQQVTLRCSSQSGHNTVSWYQQALGQGPQFIFQYYREEENGRGNFPPRFSGLQFPNYSSELNVNALELDDSALYLCASRGGSYNEQFFGPGTRLTVL.

The gene calls are TRBV5-4 and TRBJ2-7; 7 nucleotides match TRBD1. The germline V gene has CDR1 SGHNT and CDR2 YYREEE (reference sequence). The CDR3 has 15 residues. Germline trimming cut 3 bases from V and 1 base from J; bases unmatched to any gene: 7. The chain's CDR3 is CASSYPGTESYEQYF. The DNA of the CDR3 is TGTGCCAGCAGCTACCCCGGGACAGAGTCCTACGAGCAGTACTTC. Supplemented by reference TRBV5-4 and TRBJ2-7, the full variable domain reads ETGVTQSPTHLIKTRGQQVTLRCSSQSGHNTVSWYQQALGQGPQFIFQYYREEENGRGNFPPRFSGLQFPNYSSELNVNALELDDSALYLCASSYPGTESYEQYFGPGTRLTVT.

This CDR3 reads CASTVTGGNTEAFF. DNA for the CDR3: TGTGCCAGCACCGTAACAGGGGGGAACACTGAAGCTTTCTTT. The rearrangement uses TRBV6-6 and TRBJ1-1; 8 bases agree with TRBD1. CDR3 length: 14 amino acids. V shed 7 bases, J shed 1 base, and the junction held 5 bases outside the gene matches. CDR1 is MNHNY, CDR2 SVGAGI, per germline (reference sequence).

This chain links TRBV5-1 with TRBJ1-1; 9 bases agree with TRBD1. The CDR3 length is 16 residues. CDR1 is SGHRS and CDR2 is YFSETQ in the germline V gene. The V segment lost 4 bases and the J segment 6 bases; nucleotides outside the gene matches: 13. The chain's CDR3 is CASSRLGTGSSAEAFF. Here the CDR3 DNA reads TGCGCCAGCAGCAGACTCGGGACAGGGAGTTCGGCTGAAGCTTTCTTT.

The chain is built from TRBV9 and TRBJ2-7, with D possibly matching TRBD1 (6 bases). Germline assignment: CDR1 SGDLS and CDR2 YYNGEE. V was trimmed by 2 bases and J by 0 bases, leaving 15 bases between them. There are 16 residues in the CDR3. CDR3 bases: TGTGCCAGCAGCGTTGACGACAGGTCCTTCTCCTACGAGCAGTACTTC. Its protein product is CASSVDDRSFSYEQYF. Filled out from reference TRBV9 and TRBJ2-7, the complete variable domain reads DSGVTQTPKHLITATGQRVTLRCSPRSGDLSVYWYQQSLDQGLQFLIQYYNGEERAKGNILERFSAQQFPDLHSELNLSSLELGDSALYFCASSVDDRSFSYEQYFGPGTRLTVT.

The CDR3 sequence: CASSRNSYEQYF. The CDR3 nucleotides are TGTGCCAGCAGCCGGAACTCCTACGAGCAGTACTTC. This chain joins TRBV11-3 and TRBJ2-7; D remains ambiguous. CDR1 is SGHNT and CDR2 is YENEEA in the germline V gene. CDR3 length equals 12 residues. V lost 5 bases, J lost 0 bases, and 5 bases lay in between.

The table lists this clone with a few counts. The chain recombines TRBV7-9 with TRBJ2-2; TRBD1 or TRBD2 may be the D gene (5 bases each). V dropped 5 bases and J dropped 4 bases, with 23 bases sitting between them. The CDR3 has 18 residues. CDR1 SEHNR and CDR2 FQNEAQ come from the germline V gene (reference sequence). CDR3 in amino acids: CASSPAWGTVLGTGELFF. CDR3 DNA sequence: TGTGCCAGCAGCCCCGCATGGGGGACGGTGTTGGGCACCGGGGAGCTGTTTTTT.

The J gene is TRBJ1-1, the V gene TRBV11-3, with D uncertain. CDR3 length equals 15 residues. CDR1 and CDR2 from the germline V gene are SGHNT and YENEEA. V was shortened by 2 bases and J by 0 bases, with 10 bases between the two germline ends. The chain's CDR3 is CASSLMAAMNTEAFF. CDR3 sequence (DNA): TGTGCCAGCAGCTTAATGGCAGCTATGAACACTGAAGCTTTCTTT.

The rearrangement uses TRBV4-1 and TRBJ1-2; D gene uncertain. Germline loops: CDR1 MGHRA, CDR2 YSYEKL. The V end was cut by 0 bases, the J end by 0 bases, with 11 bases between. The CDR3 sequence is 16 residues long. CDR3: CASSQDRSKTNYGYTF. DNA of the CDR3: TGCGCCAGCAGCCAAGATAGGAGCAAAACTAACTATGGCTACACCTTC.

This sequence joins TRBV5-1 and TRBJ2-1, with D unclear. V lost 3 bases and J 10 bases, leaving 20 bases between the germline ends. CDR3 length equals 15 residues. Germline V gene data show CDR1 as SGHRS and CDR2 as YFSETQ. Here the CDR3 reads CASSSAPEAQYEQFF. DNA for the CDR3: TGCGCCAGCAGCTCAGCCCCAGAAGCTCAGTACGAGCAGTTCTTC.

This chain connects TRBV6-5 to TRBJ2-1; no clear D gene. V was trimmed by 2 bases and J by 12 bases, leaving 14 bases between them. The CDR3 sequence is 13 residues long. Germline CDR1 is MNHEY and CDR2 is SVGAGI. This CDR3 is CASSYDPRSRQFF. The CDR3 region has the DNA TGTGCCAGCAGTTACGACCCTCGTTCTCGGCAGTTCTTC.

The chain combines TRBV4-1 with TRBJ2-4; D is possibly TRBD1 (6 bases). The CDR3 has 18 amino acids. V shed 0 bases and J shed 7 bases, with 22 bases lying between them. The germline V gene encodes CDR1 MGHRA and CDR2 YSYEKL. DNA for the CDR3: TGCGCCAGCAGCCAAGATTTGGGGGCCCAACGGTTCGGTAACATTCAGTACTTC. Amino acids: CASSQDLGAQRFGNIQYF.

This rearrangement joins TRBV28 to TRBJ2-3; D ambiguous. Per germline, CDR1 MDHEN and CDR2 SYDVKM. The CDR3 runs 11 residues. Trimming pared 7 bases from V and 5 bases from J, leaving 7 bases between. CDR3 sequence: CASTRKDTQYF. The DNA of the CDR3 is TGTGCCAGCACCCGAAAAGATACGCAGTATTTT.

The chain is built from TRBV2 and TRBJ1-6; D remains unclear. The CDR3 loop spans 14 amino acids. V was clipped by 5 bases and J by 2 bases, with 7 bases between them. Germline V gives CDR1 SNHLY, CDR2 FYNNEI. CDR3 bases: TGTGCCAGCAGTCCCCAGGCCTATAATTCACCCCTCCACTTT. Its translation is CASSPQAYNSPLHF.

Turning to this clone: Because it lacks the conserved phenylalanine or tryptophan at the end, this CDR3 is likely a read error. The genes are TRBV10-3 and TRBJ1-2, with TRBD1 identical over 8 bases. Trimming at V came to 10 bases and at J to 10 bases, leaving 11 bases not matched to a gene. CDR1 and CDR2 from the germline V gene are ENHRY and SYGVKD. The CDR3 extends over 12 amino acids. The CDR3 loop is CATDRGDLAYTL. CDR3 in DNA: TGTGCCACCGACAGGGGCGACTTAGCCTACACCCTC.